This TCR beta chain was sequenced during a study of graft-versus-host responses after intestinal transplantation. Overall study results and limits: Maximum circulating GvH clone levels tracked with early post-transplant HvG decreases.

Of note for this clone: The antigen is undetermined.

Profiled with immunoSEQ multiplex PCR; TCRdb holds only in-frame clones, not every one. The sample comprises roughly 99,000 clones, roughly 90% of which are singletons, and about 0.073% rests with the top ten. CDR1 is SGHAT, CDR2 FQNNGV, per germline. With 5 bases clipped from V and 5 bases from J, the junction kept 5 bases outside the gene matches. This CDR3 has 14 residues. The chain has TRBV11-2 and TRBJ1-4, with TRBD1 identical over 7 bases. The material sequenced was unstimulated CD8+ T cells sorted from spleen or lymph node cells, taken before transplant. This clonotype originated in a human donor who was the organ donor for an intestinal transplant. DNA of the CDR3: TGTGCCAGCAGCCCGACAGGGCCCAATGAAAAACTGTTTTTT. Protein sequence: CASSPTGPNEKLFF.